Each of the 2 T cell receptor beta chains below was sequenced from the same sample in a study of CD8+ T cells in alopecia areata (dated by TCRdb to the late 2010s). Per the publication, the time point label means: around 29 days on oral tofacitinib. The intended sense of this specimen's treatment or condition label: oral pan-JAK inhibitor, 5-10 mg twice daily. Preparation of the library involved the immunoSEQ multiplex PCR assay. For TCR sequencing, RNA was extracted from every sample and reverse transcribed into cDNA to serve as template. The table comes from immuneACCESS by way of TCRdb, which keeps in-frame sequences with V and J called. Part of the clones is missing from these tables; in studies checked, under half for an unresolved V gene and the rest for unknown reasons. The sample contains about 200,000 clones, over 60% of them found a single time. Around 4% of the sample belongs to the ten largest clones.

The sample was CD4+ T cells sorted from blood, taken at week 4, from a patient treated with tofacitinib. These TCRs come from a human donor with alopecia areata.

The chain recombines TRBV27 with TRBJ1-1, with D hard to call. The germline V gene encodes CDR1 MNHEY and CDR2 SMNVEV (reference sequence). The CDR3 extends over 15 amino acids. V lost 6 bases to trimming and J lost 1 base, with 15 bases between them. DNA of the CDR3: TGTGCCAGCAGCCGAAGGGCAGGCCAGAACACTGAAGCTTTCTTT. This encodes CASSRRAGQNTEAFF.

The J gene is TRBJ1-1, the V gene TRBV19, with TRBD1 matching over 7 bases. Germline CDR1 LNHDA, CDR2 SQIVND (reference sequence). V shed 5 bases, J shed 4 bases, and the junction held 10 bases outside the gene matches. The CDR3 runs to 15 residues. CDR3 DNA sequence: TGTGCCAGTAGTCAGACAGGGAAGTTGATCACTGAAGCTTTCTTT. This encodes CASSQTGKLITEAFF.